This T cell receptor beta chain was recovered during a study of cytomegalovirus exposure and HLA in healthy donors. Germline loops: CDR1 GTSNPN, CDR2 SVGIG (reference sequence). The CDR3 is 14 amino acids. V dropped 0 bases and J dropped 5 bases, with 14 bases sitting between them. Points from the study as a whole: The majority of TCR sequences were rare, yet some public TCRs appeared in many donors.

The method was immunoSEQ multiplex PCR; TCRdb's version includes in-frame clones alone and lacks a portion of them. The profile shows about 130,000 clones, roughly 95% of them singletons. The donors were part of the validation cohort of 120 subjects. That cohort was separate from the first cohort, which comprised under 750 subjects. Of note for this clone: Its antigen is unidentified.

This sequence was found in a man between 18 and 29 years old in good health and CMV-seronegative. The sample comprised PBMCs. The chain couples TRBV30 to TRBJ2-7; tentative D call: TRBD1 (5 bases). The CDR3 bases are TGTGCCTGGAGTGTTGGTCTCTGGGGCGACGAGCAGTACTTC. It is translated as CAWSVGLWGDEQYF.